A selection of T cell receptor beta chains follows, all from one sample in a study of human T cells and chemical hapten exposure. TCRdb independently ran MiXCR on the 5' RACE reads; one entry per CDR3 protein. Of approximately 150,000 distinct CDR3 sequences in the sample, roughly 4% were seen once. These receptor sequences come from a female donor in good health. Each CDR3 is given with its conserved first and last residue. The D gene is left open where the match is weak. The size entry gives how often the clone was seen (once, few, many) or a class if it is expanded.

TRBJ1-5 | TRBV7-2 | many | NA | CASGATNNQPQHF | TGTGCCAGCGGCGCTACAAACAATCAGCCCCAGCATTTT
TRBJ1-1 | TRBV2 | many | NA | CASRGTGRTEAFF | TGTGCCAGCAGGGGGACGGGGAGAACTGAAGCTTTCTTT
TRBJ2-7 | TRBV6-1 | many | NA | CASSVPGQRVEQYF | TGTGCCAGCAGTGTCCCCGGCCAGAGGGTGGAGCAGTACTTC
TRBJ2-7 | TRBV7-9 | few | NA | CASSFSVGLSSYEQYF | TGTGCCAGCAGCTTCTCCGTGGGGCTTAGCTCCTACGAGCAGTACTTC
TRBJ1-1 | TRBV5-1 | many | NA | CASSQDGNTEAFF | TGCGCCAGCAGCCAAGACGGGAACACTGAAGCTTTCTTT
TRBJ2-1 | TRBV7-2 | many | TRBD2 | CASSPGSLAGYNEQFF | TGTGCCAGCAGCCCAGGATCGCTAGCGGGGTACAATGAGCAGTTCTTC
TRBJ1-3 | TRBV6-6 | few | NA | CASSSMDSDGNTIYF | TGTGCCAGCAGTTCCATGGACAGTGACGGAAACACCATATATTTT
TRBJ2-4 | TRBV2 | many | NA | CASRYGGATKNIQYF | TGTGCCAGCAGATATGGGGGGGCAACCAAAAACATTCAGTACTTC
TRBJ2-2 | TRBV29-1 | many | NA | CSVERRVGATNTGELFF | TGCAGCGTTGAGCGGCGGGTAGGGGCTACGAACACCGGGGAGCTGTTTTTT
TRBJ1-1 | TRBV4-3 | many | NA | CASSQDAGRLGGNTEAFF | TGCGCCAGCAGCCAAGATGCGGGGAGGTTGGGCGGCAACACTGAAGCTTTCTTT
TRBJ1-6 | TRBV6-4 | many | NA | CASSDSAGNNSPLHF | TGTGCCAGCAGTGACTCTGCAGGGAATAATTCACCCCTCCACTTT
TRBJ2-7 | TRBV10-3 | many | NA | CAISVPPDSYEQYF | TGTGCCATCAGTGTGCCCCCAGACTCCTACGAGCAGTACTTC
TRBJ2-5 | TRBV20-1 | many | NA | CSARGVGRQETQYF | TGCAGTGCTAGAGGAGTGGGACGACAAGAGACCCAGTACTTC
TRBJ2-1 | TRBV7-2 | many | TRBD1 | CASSRQGNEQFF | TGTGCCAGCAGCCGACAGGGAAATGAGCAGTTCTTC
TRBJ2-3 | TRBV9 | many | TRBD1 | CASSPGQGAHTQYF | TGTGCCAGCAGCCCCGGACAGGGGGCACATACGCAGTATTTT
TRBJ2-7 | TRBV20-1 | many | TRBD2 | CSAIAGGSYEQYF | TGCAGTGCTATAGCGGGGGGATCCTACGAGCAGTACTTC
TRBJ2-3 | TRBV4-3 | few | NA | CASSQDKLGAEEFTDTQYF | TGCGCCAGCAGCCAAGATAAACTCGGAGCGGAGGAGTTCACAGATACGCAGTATTTT
TRBJ1-1 | TRBV20-1 | many | NA | CSARMGNTEAFF | TGCAGTGCTAGAATGGGTAACACTGAAGCTTTCTTT